A single sample gave rise to the 28 T cell receptor beta chains below, sequenced in a study of persistence of HIV-infected CD4 T cells (dated by TCRdb to the early 2020s). Interpreted using the paper, the treatment or condition label stands for: suppressive antiretroviral therapy. A pool of overlapping HIV-1 Gag 15-mer peptides was used at 1 ug per peptide per mL for cell stimulation. Memory CD4+ T cells that did not respond, being CD40L-negative, CD69-negative and CD45RO-high, were sorted as memory populations depleted of antigen-responding cells. The antigens for these receptors are not known. The immunoSEQ hsTCRB assay version 4 in survey mode was used to sequence TCRbeta repertoires from genomic DNA. TCRdb retrieved this table from immuneACCESS and kept in-frame rearrangements only. Not all clones are present; in checked studies, unresolved V genes account for under half, and no reason is known for the remainder. The sample table contains tens of thousands of clones; only one count was recorded for approximately 80% of them. Jointly, the top ten make up over 12% of the sample.

Sequences were derived from CD4+ T cells sorted from PBMCs after approximately 19-hour stimulation, sampled from a patient who received antiretroviral therapy. The label giving this sample's cell subset or site can be read as: CD40L-CD69- CD45RO-high memory CD4 T cells not responding to Gag peptides. All receptors derive from an adult man with HIV who was CMV-seropositive.

The chain combines TRBV18 with TRBJ1-6; D is uncertain. CDR1 is KGHSH and CDR2 is LQKENI in the germline V gene. Trimming removed 3 bases at V and 6 bases at J, with 12 bases between. The CDR3 has 15 residues. The CDR3 DNA sequence: TGTGCCAGCTCACCGACAAGGGTAACTAATTCACCCCTCCACTTT. Translation: CASSPTRVTNSPLHF.

The rearrangement links TRBV29-1 to TRBJ1-1, with 7 bases identical to TRBD1. Per the germline V gene, CDR1 is SQVTM and CDR2 is ANQGSEA. CDR3 size: 15 residues. V lost 6 bases and J lost 3; bases outside the gene matches: 13. The CDR3 here is CSVLSPLDRYTEAFF. The CDR3 DNA sequence: TGCAGCGTCCTATCCCCTCTGGACAGGTACACTGAAGCTTTCTTT.

J is TRBJ2-3 and V is TRBV5-1, with 13 bases lining up with TRBD2. The germline V gene encodes CDR1 SGHRS and CDR2 YFSETQ. V was pared by 5 bases and J by 4 bases, with 4 bases of the junction left unmatched. The CDR3 consists of 15 residues. CDR3 protein: CASRYGLAGADTQYF. CDR3 nucleotides: TGCGCCAGCAGGTACGGACTAGCGGGAGCAGATACGCAGTATTTT.

This clone came up a few times. Other DNA sequences in this sample translate to the same CDR3. The chain couples TRBV5-1 to TRBJ1-3; D possibly corresponds to TRBD1 (6 bases). CDR3 length: 14 amino acids. Trimming shortened V by 4 bases and J by 0 bases, and 8 bases separated the two germline ends. Looked up from germline, CDR1 is SGHRS and CDR2 is YFSETQ. This chain's CDR3 is CASSEGGSGNTIYF. The CDR3 DNA is TGCGCCAGCAGCGAGGGGGGCTCTGGAAACACCATATATTTT.

The chain has TRBV6-4 and TRBJ2-1; 7 positions agree with TRBD1. Germline V lookup: CDR1 MRHNA, CDR2 SNTAGT. CDR3 length: 12 amino acids. V shed 6 bases, J shed 9 bases, and the junction held 5 bases outside the gene matches. The CDR3 loop reads CASSPQGTEQFF. CDR3 nucleotides: TGTGCCAGCAGCCCACAGGGGACTGAGCAGTTCTTC.

The rearrangement joins TRBV9 to TRBJ2-2; D is unresolved. Germline assignment: CDR1 SGDLS and CDR2 YYNGEE. This CDR3 is built from 13 residues. V lost 4 bases and J 7 bases, leaving 11 bases between the germline ends. The CDR3 DNA reads as TGTGCCAGCAGCCCCCCTTCGGGCGGGGAGCTGTTTTTT. As protein: CASSPPSGGELFF.

J is TRBJ1-2 and V is TRBV5-8; 8 bases map to TRBD1. Germline loops: CDR1 SGHTS, CDR2 YDEGEE. The length of the CDR3 is 15 residues. Unmatched junction bases numbered 6, after V lost 0 bases and J lost 5 bases. CDR3 sequence (DNA): TGTGCCAGCAGCTTGGAGGCAGGGGGCAATTATGGCTACACCTTC. Encoded protein: CASSLEAGGNYGYTF.

In its sample, this clone was seen once. This rearrangement joins TRBV10-3 to TRBJ2-5, with 11 bases aligning to TRBD2. Per the germline V gene, CDR1 is ENHRY and CDR2 is SYGVKD. This CDR3 spans 13 amino acids. The trim removed 6 bases at V and 4 bases at J, leaving 1 base unmatched. The CDR3 DNA reads as TGTGCCATCAGAGGACTAGCGGGAGAGACCCAGTACTTC. Amino acids: CAIRGLAGETQYF.

The V call is TRBV20-1, the J call TRBJ2-4, with 7 positions matching TRBD1. The V gene end was trimmed by 3 bases and the J gene end by 7 bases; junction bases not matched to a gene: 9. The V gene's germline CDR1 is DFQATT and CDR2 SNEGSKA (reference sequence). The CDR3 consists of 14 residues. CDR3 amino acids: CSASTGTANNIQYF. Written as DNA, the CDR3 is TGCAGTGCTAGTACCGGGACAGCGAACAACATTCAGTACTTC.

With regard to this clone: A read error may account for a junction end that differs from germline. The J gene is TRBJ1-1, the V gene TRBV4-1; D is ambiguous. This CDR3 has 12 residues. The germline V gene encodes CDR1 MGHRA and CDR2 YSYEKL. DNA of the CDR3: TGCGCCAGCAGCCAAGAGTCCATCCGCCCCAAATTT. Amino acid sequence: CASSQESIRPKF.

This chain joins TRBV18 and TRBJ2-5; 12 positions match TRBD1. V trimming: 3 bases; J trimming: 5 bases; junction bases outside the gene matches: 4. The germline V gene encodes CDR1 KGHSH and CDR2 LQKENI. The CDR3 is 15 amino acids. DNA for the CDR3: TGTGCCAGCTCACCGGGACAGGGGGCGTGGGAGACCCAGTACTTC. Its protein is CASSPGQGAWETQYF. Based on the CDR3 plus reference TRBV18 and TRBJ2-5, the full variable domain is NAGVMQNPRHLVRRRGQEARLRCSPMKGHSHVYWYRQLPEEGLKFMVYLQKENIIDESGMPKERFSAEFPKEGPSILRIQQVVRGDSAAYFCASSPGQGAWETQYFGPGTRLLVL.

V gene TRBV19 combines with J gene TRBJ1-4; 7 positions match TRBD1. CDR1 and CDR2 from the germline V gene are LNHDA and SQIVND (reference sequence). The CDR3 totals 16 residues. V lost 9 bases, J lost 0 bases, and 10 bases stayed unmatched. The CDR3 DNA sequence: TGTGCCAGCAAGAAGATAGGACAGGCAACTAATGAAAAACTGTTTTTT. Its protein product is CASKKIGQATNEKLFF.

The rearrangement uses TRBV10-3 and TRBJ2-1; 10 bases are shared with TRBD1. Germline V gene sequence: CDR1 ENHRY, CDR2 SYGVKD. This CDR3 is built from 15 residues. The V gene end was trimmed by 10 bases and the J gene end by 6 bases; junction bases not matched to a gene: 12. CDR3 nucleotide sequence: TGTGCCACCGGGGAAAGACAGGGGGCGATCAATGAGCAGTTCTTC. Residues: CATGERQGAINEQFF.

The chain is built from TRBV7-8 and TRBJ1-2; D is unclear. The CDR3 is made up of 16 amino acids. Trimming removed 5 bases from V and 0 bases from J, with 16 bases in between. Germline lookup yields CDR1 SGHVS and CDR2 FQNEAQ. Written as DNA, the CDR3 is TGTGCCAGCAGCCTCCAAGGAAGAGGCTCTAACTATGGCTACACCTTC. Its protein is CASSLQGRGSNYGYTF.

This chain links TRBV5-6 with TRBJ1-5; no clear D. The CDR3 has 15 amino acids. Trimming stripped 1 base from V and 2 bases from J, with 10 bases between. CDR1 is SGHDT and CDR2 is YYEEEE in the germline V gene. The CDR3 loop reads CASSLSRLGNQPQHF. DNA for the CDR3: TGTGCCAGCAGCTTGTCCCGCCTGGGCAATCAGCCCCAGCATTTT.

The chain recombines TRBV18 with TRBJ1-5; TRBD1 is a possible D gene (5 bases). Per the germline V gene, CDR1 is KGHSH and CDR2 is LQKENI. Deletions cut 6 bases from V and 0 bases from J, with 6 bases between. This CDR3 comprises 13 residues. The CDR3 sequence is CASSGDSNQPQHF. CDR3 bases: TGTGCCAGCTCGGGGGATAGCAATCAGCCCCAGCATTTT.

The chain couples TRBV6-5 to TRBJ1-4; a weak D match, TRBD1 (6 bases). The CDR3 has 15 residues. V gave up 0 bases and J gave up 2 bases, with 7 bases separating them. Germline assignment: CDR1 MNHEY and CDR2 SVGAGI. CDR3 in DNA: TGTGCCAGCAGTTACTCGGGGGCTACTAATGAAAAACTGTTTTTT. Protein: CASSYSGATNEKLFF.

This chain links TRBV6-2 or TRBV6-3 with TRBJ1-5; unclear D gene. This CDR3 is built from 14 residues. The V end lost 6 bases, the J end lost 0 bases, and 9 bases lay between the germline ends. From germline, CDR1 is MNHEY and CDR2 SVGEGT. The CDR3 DNA follows: TGTGCCAGCAGCCTTCACTATAGCAATCAGCCCCAGCATTTT. Its protein is CASSLHYSNQPQHF.

The table lists this clone with a few counts. The rearrangement links TRBV7-2 to TRBJ2-3; possibly TRBD1 for D (5 bases). Germline V gives CDR1 SGHTA, CDR2 FQGNSA. CDR3 length equals 14 residues. V gave up 5 bases and J gave up 0 bases, with 9 bases separating them. CDR3 DNA sequence: TGTGCCAGCAGCGACAGTTTAAGCACAGATACGCAGTATTTT. Amino acids: CASSDSLSTDTQYF.

This clone was observed a single time. The chain links TRBV5-4 to TRBJ2-3; the match to TRBD2 covers 9 bases. Germline assignment: CDR1 SGHNT and CDR2 YYREEE (reference sequence). The CDR3 has 15 residues. The J segment lost 1 base and the V segment lost 1 base, leaving 1 base of the junction unmatched. CDR3 DNA sequence: TGTGCCAGCAGCTTGCGGACTAGCGGCACAGATACGCAGTATTTT. Residues: CASSLRTSGTDTQYF.

The CDR3 DNA sequence: TGTGCCAGCAGTTTATCTCAGGGGGCGAATAGGAAGAACACTGAAGCTTTCTTT. Its protein is CASSLSQGANRKNTEAFF. The rearrangement joins TRBV27 to TRBJ1-1; TRBD1 aligns across 8 bases. The V and J ends lost 0 bases and 1 base, in that order; junction bases with no gene match: 10. The CDR3 spans 18 residues. Germline V gene data show CDR1 as MNHEY and CDR2 as SMNVEV (reference sequence).

This chain connects TRBV4-1 to TRBJ2-3; no reliable D call. CDR3 length: 14 amino acids. Germline V CDR1 and CDR2: MGHRA, YSYEKL. Deletions cut 3 bases from V and 4 bases from J, with 11 bases between. CDR3 DNA sequence: TGCGCCAGCAGCCATGCTCTTGGGCCAGATACGCAGTATTTT. This sequence encodes CASSHALGPDTQYF.

The CDR3 region is CASSLRLASSYEQYF. Written as DNA, the CDR3 is TGTGCCAGCAGTTTAAGGCTAGCGAGCTCCTACGAGCAGTACTTC. The chain couples TRBV27 to TRBJ2-7, with D possibly matching TRBD2 (6 bases). V was trimmed by 2 bases and J by 0 bases, leaving 11 bases between them. CDR3 size: 15 residues. In germline, CDR1 is MNHEY, CDR2 SMNVEV (reference sequence).

The chain uses TRBV6-1 and TRBJ2-1, with 11 bases identical to TRBD2. Germline-derived CDR1 and CDR2 are MNHNS and SASEGT. Germline trimming cut 1 base from V and 4 bases from J; bases unmatched to any gene: 0. This CDR3 has 15 residues. The CDR3 loop reads CASSEGTSGYNEQFF. DNA of the CDR3: TGTGCCAGCAGTGAAGGGACTAGCGGGTACAATGAGCAGTTCTTC.

This clone was counted a single time. The rearrangement uses TRBV10-3 and TRBJ2-1, with D uncertain. This CDR3 comprises 12 residues. Trimming cost V 10 bases and J 4 bases, with 11 bases left between them. Germline V gene data show CDR1 as ENHRY and CDR2 as SYGVKD. The CDR3 is CASRTEYNEQFF. In nucleotides, the CDR3 is TGTGCCAGCCGGACGGAATACAATGAGCAGTTCTTC.

V and J are TRBV7-9 and TRBJ2-3; 8 nucleotides line up with TRBD1. Germline CDR1 reads SEHNR; CDR2 reads FQNEAQ (reference sequence). With 3 bases clipped from V and 2 bases from J, the junction kept 4 bases outside the gene matches. The CDR3 contains 15 residues. The CDR3 bases are TGTGCCAGCAGCTTCGGACAGGGAATCACAGATACGCAGTATTTT. This encodes CASSFGQGITDTQYF.

The genes are TRBV7-8 and TRBJ1-4; 7 bases map to TRBD1. Germline lookup yields CDR1 SGHVS and CDR2 FQNEAQ. The CDR3 runs to 15 residues. The J segment lost 6 bases and the V segment lost 2 bases, leaving 6 bases of the junction unmatched. CDR3 amino acids: CASSLHYQGDEKLFF. The CDR3 coding sequence is TGTGCCAGCAGCTTACACTACCAGGGGGATGAAAAACTGTTTTTT. The variable domain in full, completed from reference TRBV7-8 and TRBJ1-4, reads GAGVSQSPRYKVAKRGQDVALRCDPISGHVSLFWYQQALGQGPEFLTYFQNEAQLDKSGLPSDRFFAERPEGSVSTLKIQRTQQEDSAVYLCASSLHYQGDEKLFFGSGTQLSVL.

This clone was seen just once. The chain links TRBV3-1 (or the pseudogene TRBV3-2) to TRBJ1-4; TRBD1 is a possible D gene (6 bases). V was clipped by 3 bases and J by 5 bases, with 16 bases between them. CDR3 length equals 16 residues. Germline CDR1 is LGHDT and CDR2 is YNNKEL (reference sequence). CDR3 region: CASSQAFGQTNEKLFF. The DNA for the CDR3 is TGTGCCAGCAGCCAGGCCTTTGGACAGACGAATGAAAAACTGTTTTTT.